This T cell receptor beta chain came from a study of cytomegalovirus exposure and HLA in healthy donors. Notes on this clone: Its antigen is not known.

TCRdb's table, derived via immunoSEQ multiplex PCR, lists solely in-frame clones and lacks some. In the table there are about 170,000 clones, roughly nine tenths of which are singletons. Germline CDR1 reads MDHEN; CDR2 reads SYDVKM. The length of the CDR3 is 15 residues. V dropped 6 bases and J dropped 0 bases, with 15 bases sitting between them. The study, taken as a whole, reports: Reported performance of the classifier showed diagnosis of cytomegalovirus status with high specificity and sensitivity.

Sequenced sample: PBMCs. V gene TRBV28 combines with J gene TRBJ2-7, with unresolved D. The TCR was taken from a woman under 30 in good health and CMV-seropositive. The DNA of the CDR3 is TGTGCCAGCAGCTACTTGATATCGAGCTCCTACGAGCAGTACTTC. The encoded protein is CASSYLISSSYEQYF.